The 32 T cell receptor beta chains below all came from one sample that was sequenced in a study of T-cell reconstitution after alpha-beta-depleted transplantation in children. Unique molecular identifiers were incorporated into the prepared TCRbeta library. TCRdb called the PCR reads again in MiXCR, with one record for every CDR3 protein. The sample carries approximately 89,000 distinct CDR3 sequences, about 14% recorded once. Sequenced material: PBMCs, mostly from graft donor cells, taken 180 days after TCRalphabeta/CD19-depleted stem cell transplant. The receptors derive from a male patient aged 2-9 years who had a stem cell transplant for acute lymphoblastic leukemia, so the T cells may come from the graft donor.

This clonotype appeared a few times. The chain carries TRBV12-3 or TRBV12-4 and TRBJ2-2; possibly TRBD1 for D (6 bases). Trimming stripped 8 bases from V and 5 bases from J, with 15 bases between. The CDR3 runs 14 residues. The CDR3 bases are TGTGCCAGCCCCGACGTCAGGGGTACCGGGGAGCTGTTTTTT. Translated: CASPDVRGTGELFF.

The sample holds a few counts of this clonotype. The chain is built from TRBV20-1 and TRBJ2-7; D perhaps matches TRBD2 (5 bases). Germline assignment: CDR1 DFQATT and CDR2 SNEGSKA (reference sequence). Between the trimmed V and J ends, which lost 1 base and 7 bases, there was a span of 11 bases. This CDR3 has 12 amino acids. As DNA, the CDR3 is TGCAGTGCTAGAGTCGGACTTTTTGAGCAGTACTTC. This gives the protein CSARVGLFEQYF.

V usage is TRBV12-3 or TRBV12-4 and J usage is TRBJ2-7, with D possibly matching TRBD1 (6 bases). This CDR3 region has 15 residues. Trimming took 5 bases from V and 0 from J, leaving 14 bases between them. In nucleotides, the CDR3 is TGTGCCAGCAGTCTCGACAGGATGGGCTCCTACGAGCAGTACTTC. Protein product: CASSLDRMGSYEQYF.

Only a few counts were recorded for this clonotype. The chain links TRBV29-1 to TRBJ1-5, with D unclear. V was shortened by 1 base and J by 6 bases, with 10 bases between the two germline ends. The length of the CDR3 is 13 residues. Germline CDR1 is SQVTM and CDR2 is ANQGSEA. Here the CDR3 reads CSVEVGYGQPQHF. Written as DNA, the CDR3 is TGCAGCGTTGAAGTAGGGTACGGTCAGCCCCAGCATTTT. The full variable domain, in which reference TRBV29-1 and TRBJ1-5 provide the parts outside the CDR3, is SAVISQKPSRDICQRGTSLTIQCQVDSQVTMMFWYRQQPGQSLTLIATANQGSEATYESGFVIDKFPISRPNLTFSTLTVSNMSPEDSSIYLCSVEVGYGQPQHFGDGTRLSIL.

The V call is TRBV2, the J call TRBJ2-1; 10 bases match TRBD1. V gave up 2 bases and J gave up 4 bases; unmatched junction bases: 8. CDR3 length equals 17 residues. Looked up from germline, CDR1 is SNHLY and CDR2 is FYNNEI. The CDR3: CASSEYGDRGPYNEQFF. The CDR3 nucleotides read TGTGCCAGCAGTGAATACGGGGACAGGGGCCCTTACAATGAGCAGTTCTTC.

This clonotype has more than one count but fewer than ten. The chain links TRBV7-2 to TRBJ1-1; tentatively, D is TRBD1 (6 bases). V was pared by 8 bases and J by 7 bases, with 14 bases between. The CDR3 covers 12 residues. The germline V gene encodes CDR1 SGHTA and CDR2 FQGNSA. The CDR3 here is CASGDRLLEAFF. The CDR3 nucleotides read TGTGCCAGCGGCGACAGGTTACTTGAAGCTTTCTTT.

The chain employs TRBV5-1 and TRBJ2-3; 9 bases are shared with TRBD1. The CDR3 spans 15 residues. The V and J ends lost 5 bases and 2 bases, in that order; junction bases with no gene match: 6. From germline, CDR1 is SGHRS and CDR2 YFSETQ. The CDR3 DNA reads as TGCGCCAGCAGGGGACAGGGAGCCCTCACAGATACGCAGTATTTT. This translates into CASRGQGALTDTQYF.

The chain uses TRBV4-3 and TRBJ2-4, with D tentatively TRBD1 or TRBD2 (6 bases each). CDR3 size: 13 residues. V lost 3 bases and J 6 bases, leaving 9 bases between the germline ends. Per the germline V gene, CDR1 is LGHNA and CDR2 is YSLEER. The CDR3 here is CASSQTGANIQYF. CDR3 sequence (DNA): TGCGCCAGCAGCCAGACGGGGGCAAACATTCAGTACTTC.

V is TRBV29-1 and J is TRBJ2-1; no reliable D call. Germline V gene sequence: CDR1 SQVTM, CDR2 ANQGSEA. CDR3 length equals 12 residues. V lost 6 bases and J lost 4, with 10 bases in between. CDR3 DNA sequence: TGCAGCGTAATAACTCTTTACAATGAGCAGTTCTTC. Translation: CSVITLYNEQFF.

A few counts support this clonotype. The chain carries TRBV10-3 and TRBJ2-5, with 7 bases identical to TRBD2. The V gene's germline CDR1 is ENHRY and CDR2 SYGVKD. The J segment lost 3 bases and the V segment lost 11 bases, leaving 9 bases of the junction unmatched. CDR3 length: 13 residues. The CDR3 region has the DNA TGTGCCGTTTCAAGGGAGGGGAAAGAGACCCAGTACTTC. As protein: CAVSREGKETQYF.

This clonotype was found a few times. This sequence joins TRBV20-1 and TRBJ1-1, with D uncertain. V was cut by 2 bases and J by 6 bases, with 7 bases left in between. CDR1 and CDR2 from the germline V gene are DFQATT and SNEGSKA (reference sequence). The CDR3 runs 11 residues. The CDR3 is CSARRGAEAFF. CDR3 nucleotides: TGCAGTGCTAGACGGGGAGCTGAAGCTTTCTTT.

This clonotype occurred a few times. The genes are TRBV5-1 and TRBJ1-3, with D unclear. V was pared by 0 bases and J by 4 bases, with 8 bases between. The CDR3 is made up of 14 amino acids. Germline V gene sequence: CDR1 SGHRS, CDR2 YFSETQ. The CDR3 spells CASSLAPGGNTIYF. The CDR3 DNA sequence: TGCGCCAGCAGCTTGGCCCCCGGGGGAAACACCATATATTTT.

This clonotype was detected a few times. V and J are TRBV5-8 and TRBJ1-1, with 8 bases lining up with TRBD1. The CDR3 sequence is 15 residues long. Germline CDR1 is SGHTS and CDR2 is YDEGEE. Germline trimming cut 4 bases from V and 4 bases from J; bases unmatched to any gene: 9. CDR3 in DNA: TGTGCCAGCAGCGGGGACAGGCGGATATTCACTGAAGCTTTCTTT. Its translation is CASSGDRRIFTEAFF.

As regards this clonotype: This may stem from a read error, because a much larger clone lies one nucleotide away. This sequence joins TRBV12-3 or TRBV12-4 and TRBJ1-2; D uncertain. The V end lost 0 bases, the J end lost 12 bases, and 14 bases lay between the germline ends. CDR3 length: 13 amino acids. CDR3 nucleotide sequence: TGTGCCAGCAGTTTAGCTAGCGTCTCGGGCGACACCTTC. Its translation: CASSLASVSGDTF.

This CDR3 reads CASTRPGGGYTF. CDR3 sequence (DNA): TGTGCCAGCACCCGACCTGGGGGGGGCTACACCTTC. The chain carries TRBV25-1 and TRBJ1-2; weak D call: TRBD1 (5 bases). Germline CDR1 and CDR2: MGHDK and SYGVNS. This CDR3 has 12 residues. The ends were cut back, 7 bases at V and 8 bases at J, with 14 bases in the middle.

This clonotype was seen many times. The chain recombines TRBV12-5 with TRBJ2-6, with 7 positions matching TRBD1. The V segment lost 8 bases and the J segment 2 bases; nucleotides outside the gene matches: 6. Germline loops: CDR1 LGHNT, CDR2 FRNRAP. The CDR3 is 15 residues long. The CDR3 sequence: CASSPGGTGANVLTF. The CDR3 DNA reads TGTGCTAGTTCCCCAGGGGGAACTGGGGCCAACGTCCTGACTTTC.

This clonotype was detected only a few times. The rearrangement joins TRBV27 to TRBJ2-1, with 7 bases matching TRBD1. CDR1 is MNHEY, CDR2 SMNVEV, per germline (reference sequence). CDR3 length: 18 residues. V shed 4 bases, J shed 4 bases, and the junction held 16 bases outside the gene matches. CDR3 nucleotide sequence: TGTGCCAGCAGTTCGAGAGAACAGGGGACCTGGGGGTACAATGAGCAGTTCTTC. It translates to CASSSREQGTWGYNEQFF.

In regard to this clonotype: Its ends do not fully match the called genes, so a read error is possible. This chain uses TRBV19 with TRBJ1-1, with TRBD1 matching 7 bases. This CDR3 contains 14 residues. From germline, CDR1 is LNHDA and CDR2 SQIVND (reference sequence). CDR3 sequence reads: CASRIGTANTEAFF. The CDR3 nucleotides are TGTGCCAGTAGGATAGGGACAGCGAACACTGAAGCTTTCTTT.

This clonotype was picked up a small number of times. CDR3 loop: CATSSQAGETQYF. The CDR3 DNA reads as TGTGCCACCAGCAGCCAAGCAGGAGAGACCCAGTACTTC. The chain joins TRBV15 to TRBJ2-5, with D unclear. The CDR3 spans 13 residues. Germline V gives CDR1 LNHNV, CDR2 YYDKDF (reference sequence). Trimming pared 3 bases from V and 4 bases from J, leaving 9 bases between.

This clonotype came up many times. This chain uses TRBV15 with TRBJ1-1, with a tentative D call TRBD1 (6 bases). Per the germline V gene, CDR1 is LNHNV and CDR2 is YYDKDF (reference sequence). This CDR3 spans 15 amino acids. Trimming took off 3 bases at V and 0 bases at J, with 11 bases between the two ends. The CDR3 loop reads CATSRSRTVNTEAFF. CDR3 nucleotide sequence: TGTGCCACCAGCAGGTCCCGGACAGTGAACACTGAAGCTTTCTTT. The full variable domain, completed using reference TRBV15 and TRBJ1-1, is DAMVIQNPRYQVTQFGKPVTLSCSQTLNHNVMYWYQQKSSQAPKLLFHYYDKDFNNEADTPDNFQSRRPNTSFCFLDIRSPGLGDTAMYLCATSRSRTVNTEAFFGQGTRLTVV.

This clonotype was picked up a small number of times. V usage is TRBV7-2 and J usage is TRBJ2-1, with TRBD1 identical over 8 bases. This CDR3 contains 16 residues. J lost 6 bases, V lost 4 bases, and 11 bases had no gene match. Germline CDR1 is SGHTA and CDR2 is FQGNSA. CDR3 in DNA: TGTGCCAGCAGCTACCTAGACAGGGGTGTGGGCAATGAGCAGTTCTTC. Amino acid sequence: CASSYLDRGVGNEQFF.

The chain carries TRBV11-2 and TRBJ2-5; D not certain. Trimming cost V 2 bases and J 0 bases, with 7 bases left between them. Germline V lookup: CDR1 SGHAT, CDR2 FQNNGV. The CDR3 has 14 residues. CDR3 nucleotide sequence: TGTGCCAGCAGCTTAACCCTAGACCAAGAGACCCAGTACTTC. Amino acids: CASSLTLDQETQYF.

The gene calls are TRBV13 and TRBJ2-6; TRBD2 is a possible D gene (5 bases). The germline V gene encodes CDR1 PRHDT and CDR2 FYEKMQ (reference sequence). The germline V and J ends were trimmed by 1 base and 4 bases, with 11 bases remaining between them. This CDR3 spans 16 amino acids. The CDR3 sequence is CASSLEAGRGANVLTF. The CDR3 DNA is TGTGCCAGCAGCTTAGAGGCGGGTAGGGGGGCCAACGTCCTGACTTTC.

This clonotype has a handful of counts. The chain has TRBV3-1 and TRBJ1-2; no clear D gene. The CDR3 spans 13 residues. Germline CDR1 and CDR2: LGHDT and YNNKEL (reference sequence). Trimming took off 3 bases at V and 6 bases at J, with 11 bases between the two ends. CDR3 amino acids: CASSHRFEHGYTF. CDR3 nucleotide sequence: TGTGCCAGCAGCCACAGGTTCGAACATGGCTACACCTTC.

The rearrangement joins TRBV20-1 to TRBJ2-4, with 7 bases lining up with TRBD2. From germline, CDR1 is DFQATT and CDR2 SNEGSKA (reference sequence). The CDR3 is made up of 15 amino acids. The trim removed 0 bases at V and 6 bases at J, leaving 8 bases unmatched. DNA of the CDR3: TGCAGTGCTAGAGACGGGACTACCTCGCTAAACATTCAGTACTTC. The encoded protein is CSARDGTTSLNIQYF.

This clonotype was counted a few times. V usage is TRBV7-9 and J usage is TRBJ2-7; D remains unclear. The CDR3 length is 13 residues. The germline V gene encodes CDR1 SEHNR and CDR2 FQNEAQ (reference sequence). V was trimmed by 2 bases and J by 2 bases, leaving 7 bases between them. CDR3 DNA sequence: TGTGCCAGCAGCTTAAAGACAACCTACGAGCAGTACTTC. Translated: CASSLKTTYEQYF.

The V and J genes are TRBV6-5 and TRBJ1-1; D remains unclear. Germline V CDR1 and CDR2: MNHEY, SVGAGI. The CDR3 has 14 residues. Trimming stripped 2 bases from V and 0 bases from J, with 7 bases between. The CDR3 loop is CASSYTDMNTEAFF. Written as DNA, the CDR3 is TGTGCCAGCAGTTACACCGACATGAACACTGAAGCTTTCTTT.

The gene calls are TRBV7-2 and TRBJ1-6; D remains ambiguous. This CDR3 contains 15 residues. Germline-derived CDR1 and CDR2 are SGHTA and FQGNSA. V lost 1 base and J lost 7, with 11 bases in between. CDR3 in DNA: TGTGCCAGCAGCTTAGGCGCAGGAGGCAATTCACCCCTCCACTTT. As protein: CASSLGAGGNSPLHF.

Only a few counts were recorded for this clonotype. J is TRBJ1-1 and V is TRBV29-1; TRBD1 matches at 8 bases. The CDR3 runs 14 residues. Unmatched junction bases numbered 10, after V lost 7 bases and J lost 3 bases. The germline V gene encodes CDR1 SQVTM and CDR2 ANQGSEA. Here the CDR3 reads CSACHQGADTEAFF. The CDR3, as DNA: TGCAGCGCGTGCCATCAGGGGGCTGACACTGAAGCTTTCTTT.

The chain couples TRBV18 to TRBJ1-1; TRBD1 matches 12 bases. The CDR3 totals 17 residues. The V and J ends lost 1 base and 5 bases, in that order; junction bases with no gene match: 8. Germline assignment: CDR1 KGHSH and CDR2 LQKENI. The CDR3 DNA sequence: TGTGCCAGCTCACCACGAAAGGGACAGGGGGCTTGGACTGAAGCTTTCTTT. Its translation: CASSPRKGQGAWTEAFF.

This rearrangement joins TRBV5-1 to TRBJ2-3; 8 bases align to TRBD2. The germline V gene has CDR1 SGHRS and CDR2 YFSETQ. V lost 4 bases and J lost 2; bases outside the gene matches: 12. This CDR3 is 17 amino acids long. The CDR3 spells CASSPEAGGALTDTQYF. The CDR3, as DNA: TGCGCCAGCAGCCCGGAGGCCGGGGGGGCCCTCACAGATACGCAGTATTTT.

The chain combines TRBV6-1 with TRBJ1-2, with 7 bases identical to TRBD1. V trimming: 5 bases; J trimming: 8 bases; junction bases outside the gene matches: 5. Looked up from germline, CDR1 is MNHNS and CDR2 is SASEGT. The length of the CDR3 is 12 residues. The CDR3 sequence is CASSKGAQGYTF. CDR3 nucleotides: TGTGCCAGCAGTAAGGGGGCACAAGGCTACACCTTC.